Listed here is a single T cell receptor beta chain. This receptor's antigen is unknown. No much larger clone exists at a distance of one base, and base qualities are not known. The TCR beta CDR3 regions were amplified from RNA transcripts. The first round of RT-PCR for the TCR CDR3 was performed with the HTBI primer set and the Qiagen OneStep RT-PCR kit. Libraries were constructed in a second round of multiplex PCR, after which size selection and purification were carried out. Sequencing of the libraries was done on an Illumina HiSeq2000 using paired-end 100 bp reads. The study's processing was this. SOAPnuke was used to process the raw data, with reads discarded if the reads contained adapters or uncalled bases, had a mean Phred below 15, or lacked an exact constant-primer or identifier match. COPE v1.2.5 was used to merge high-quality paired reads, and clonotypes were defined as unique nucleotide sequences. MiTCR v1.1 was used to align the clonotypes against IMGT TRBV, TRBD and TRBJ reference segments. The analysis was restricted to V-J combinations with a frequency above 0.0001, which together covered 99% to 99.2% of the repertoires. A TCS score was defined as the ratio of F50 (clonal expansion) to E x V (chaos), with BLOSUM62-based TCRdist applied between CDR3 peptides within each V-J. Welch's t-statistics and random forest reduced roughly 500 V-J features to fewer than 15, which were used in a naive Bayes classifier (R e1071). TCRdb applied fastp at Q25 and MiXCR to the public reads, then kept only in-frame beta chains. Entries that share a CDR3 protein sequence are merged under the most common genes and DNA. These V and J calls rely on TCRdb rather than the paper's analysis. This sample lists 250,000 to 350,000 distinct CDR3 sequences; around 20% were detected once. Around two thirds of the sample is in the top ten clones.

This entry is derived from a study of T cells in Graves' hyperthyroidism and ophthalmopathy (dated by TCRdb to the late 2010s). Describing the broader study: Peripheral blood was sampled at the time of initial diagnosis, prior to any treatment. TCR V-J signatures able to tell the groups apart were searched for in a discovery cohort of some 97 patients, of whom around 42 had Graves' ophthalmopathy and roughly 59 had stable Graves' hyperthyroidism. Prospective prediction of ophthalmopathy was tested in an independent validation cohort consisting of 18 to 20 hyperthyroidism patients and more than 15 patients who later progressed to ophthalmopathy. The 75 to 100 discovery patients were randomly divided into training and test sets at a 7:3 ratio. In several Graves' hyperthyroidism patients, the study also compared T-cell repertoires from thyroid tissue with T-cell repertoires from blood. Once sampling was done, hyperthyroidism patients were given methimazole at a starting dose of 30 mg daily, whereas ophthalmopathy patients were given high-dose intravenous methylprednisolone. The paper reports TCR Vbeta CDR3 sequencing of roughly 140 peripheral blood samples: approximately 43 ophthalmopathy, approximately 74 hyperthyroidism and approximately 17 progressor patients. The investigation overall reported the following: Sample size was not statistically predetermined, and blinding of investigators to group allocation was not performed. Most expanded thyroid clonotypes (frequency above 0.001) were also detected in blood, suggesting blood repertoires may reflect thyroid immune responses. During validation, the model predicted progression to ophthalmopathy a median of about 5.9 months ahead of onset, with more than 60% sensitivity and roughly 72% specificity. A 13 V-J signature model separated ophthalmopathy from stable hyperthyroidism, with around 91% sensitivity and about 81% specificity in cross-validation and 80%/75% in testing.

Ophthalmopathy patients had moderately to severely active disease, with a Clinical Activity Score of 3 or more, a NOSPECS grade of 4 or more, and a disease duration of less than 3 months. Exclusion was applied to patients with uncontrolled infections, other autoimmune diseases, pregnancy or lactation. Diagnoses relied on clinical symptoms, serum thyroxine and TRAb, thyroid ultrasound and orbital computed tomography. PBMCs were separated from roughly 9.3 ml of fresh peripheral blood using Ficoll-Paque density gradient centrifugation. Trizol reagent was used to extract total RNA, and RNA quality was then checked on an Agilent 2100 Bioanalyzer. The V end loses 5 bases and the J end loses 6 bases, and a stretch of 16 bases separates them. Based on the germline V gene, the CDR1 and CDR2 sequences are MDHEN and SYDVKM. The CDR3, from cysteine to phenylalanine, totals 14 residues. Of all the DNA, just the CDR3 is kept, 42 bases in frame from base 1.

The TCR originated in a man under 40 with Graves' ophthalmopathy. Sequenced material: blood. Rearrangement joined TRBV28 to TRBJ2-5; TRBD2 is possibly the D segment (5 matching bases). The DNA is as follows: TGTGCCAGCAGTACCGCGGAGGTTCAAAAGACCCAGTACTTC. This yields the protein CASSTAEVQKTQYF.